The T cell receptor beta chain described here comes from a study of OX40 agonist ivuxolimab in advanced cancers. Study at large: Three patients responded partially, comprising one with hepatocellular carcinoma and two with cutaneous melanoma.

CDR3 length equals 15 residues. Trimming removed 5 bases from V and 0 bases from J; junction bases left unmatched: 7. From germline, CDR1 is SGHRS and CDR2 YFSETQ. Profiling relied on immunoSEQ multiplex PCR, and the TCRdb table lists in-frame clones only, not all of them. Of more than 50,000 clones listed, 82% are singletons. The rearrangement uses TRBV5-1 and TRBJ1-1; 7 bases map to TRBD1. The clonotype comes from an adult with an advanced solid tumor such as melanoma, head and neck, liver or kidney cancer. The sequencing used CD4+ or CD8+ T cells sorted from blood, collected in a trial of the OX40 agonist ivuxolimab. CDR3 amino acids: CASRFQGELNTEAFF. CDR3 DNA: TGCGCCAGCAGGTTTCAGGGGGAATTGAACACTGAAGCTTTCTTT.